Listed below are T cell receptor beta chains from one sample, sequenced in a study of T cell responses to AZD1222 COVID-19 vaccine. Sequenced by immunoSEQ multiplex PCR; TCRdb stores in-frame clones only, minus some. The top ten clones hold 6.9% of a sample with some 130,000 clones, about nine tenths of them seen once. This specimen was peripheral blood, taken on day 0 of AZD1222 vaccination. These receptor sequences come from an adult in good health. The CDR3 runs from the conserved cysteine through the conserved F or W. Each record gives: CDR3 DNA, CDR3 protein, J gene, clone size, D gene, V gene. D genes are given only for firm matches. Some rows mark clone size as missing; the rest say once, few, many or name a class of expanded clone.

cdr3_nt: TGTGCCAGCAGTGAATTTTTTGACAGCACTGGAAACACCATATATTTT
cdr3_aa: CASSEFFDSTGNTIYF
j_call: TRBJ1-3
clone_size: -
d_call: -
v_call: TRBV2

cdr3_nt: TGCGCCAGCAGCCTACACCACTCGGGGCAGGGGGTTCTTATGAACACTGAAGCTTTCTTT
cdr3_aa: CASSLHHSGQGVLMNTEAFF
j_call: TRBJ1-1
clone_size: once
d_call: TRBD1
v_call: TRBV4-3

cdr3_nt: TGTGCCAGTAGTACGTCTAGCGGGGGCGTCAGCACAGATACGCAGTATTTT
cdr3_aa: CASSTSSGGVSTDTQYF
j_call: TRBJ2-3
clone_size: -
d_call: TRBD2
v_call: TRBV19

cdr3_nt: TGTGCCAGCAGCCAAGATGTGGGAGTCACCGGGGAGCTGTTTTTT
cdr3_aa: CASSQDVGVTGELFF
j_call: TRBJ2-2
clone_size: -
d_call: -
v_call: TRBV4-2

cdr3_nt: TGCGCCAGCAGCTTGGGGGACGGGAAAGCAGGCTACGAGCAGTACTTC
cdr3_aa: CASSLGDGKAGYEQYF
j_call: TRBJ2-7
clone_size: -
d_call: -
v_call: TRBV5-1

cdr3_nt: TGTGCCAGCAGTCCCGGGGAGGCGGGCACAGATACGCAGTATTTT
cdr3_aa: CASSPGEAGTDTQYF
j_call: TRBJ2-3
clone_size: -
d_call: -
v_call: TRBV27

cdr3_nt: TGTGCCTGGAGTGTATGGGTCCGGGGCCGCACCGGGGAGCTGTTTTTT
cdr3_aa: CAWSVWVRGRTGELFF
j_call: TRBJ2-2
clone_size: once
d_call: -
v_call: TRBV30

cdr3_nt: TGCGCCAGCAGTCCTTACGACAGGGGGAACACCGGGGAGCTGTTTTTT
cdr3_aa: CASSPYDRGNTGELFF
j_call: TRBJ2-2
clone_size: -
d_call: TRBD1
v_call: TRBV23-1

cdr3_nt: TGTGCCAGCAGCCCGACCCGGACAGGGTCCTCTCAGCCCCAGCATTTT
cdr3_aa: CASSPTRTGSSQPQHF
j_call: TRBJ1-5
clone_size: -
d_call: TRBD1
v_call: TRBV5-5

cdr3_nt: TGTGCCAGCGCCTTTTTATGGGGAGATGTTGAAGCTTTCTTT
cdr3_aa: CASAFLWGDVEAFF
j_call: TRBJ1-1
clone_size: -
d_call: -
v_call: TRBV5-6

cdr3_nt: TGTGCCAGCAGCCCTCAAAGCGGGGCCCAGTACTTC
cdr3_aa: CASSPQSGAQYF
j_call: TRBJ2-5
clone_size: once
d_call: TRBD2
v_call: TRBV3-1/TRBV3-2

cdr3_nt: TGTGCCAGCAGTGAATCCGGGATCGATTCACCCCTCCACTTT
cdr3_aa: CASSESGIDSPLHF
j_call: TRBJ1-6
clone_size: -
d_call: -
v_call: TRBV2

cdr3_nt: TGTGCCAGCAGCCTGACCGGGGGGAGCTCCTACGAGCAGTACTTC
cdr3_aa: CASSLTGGSSYEQYF
j_call: TRBJ2-7
clone_size: once
d_call: TRBD2
v_call: TRBV11-1

cdr3_nt: TGTGCCAGCAGTTTCTTCCCAAGCTCCTACGAGCAGTACTTC
cdr3_aa: CASSFFPSSYEQYF
j_call: TRBJ2-7
clone_size: -
d_call: -
v_call: TRBV28

cdr3_nt: TGCGCCAGAGAAGCTAGCGGGGGGGCCAATGAGCAGTTCTTC
cdr3_aa: CAREASGGANEQFF
j_call: TRBJ2-1
clone_size: -
d_call: TRBD2
v_call: TRBV5-1

cdr3_nt: TGCGCCAGCAGCTCCGGACTAGCGGGGTACTACGAGCAGTACTTC
cdr3_aa: CASSSGLAGYYEQYF
j_call: TRBJ2-7
clone_size: -
d_call: TRBD2
v_call: TRBV5-1

cdr3_nt: TGTGCCAGCAGCCAAGAAGACACCCAATACAATGAGCAGTTCTTC
cdr3_aa: CASSQEDTQYNEQFF
j_call: TRBJ2-1
clone_size: -
d_call: -
v_call: TRBV3-1/TRBV3-2

cdr3_nt: TGTGCCAGCAGCGTAGGCGGACAGGACACTGAAGCTTTCTTT
cdr3_aa: CASSVGGQDTEAFF
j_call: TRBJ1-1
clone_size: -
d_call: TRBD1
v_call: TRBV9

cdr3_nt: TGTGCCAGCAGTTACCGGGACAGGGCGGCTGGCTACACCTTC
cdr3_aa: CASSYRDRAAGYTF
j_call: TRBJ1-2
clone_size: -
d_call: TRBD1
v_call: TRBV6-2/TRBV6-3